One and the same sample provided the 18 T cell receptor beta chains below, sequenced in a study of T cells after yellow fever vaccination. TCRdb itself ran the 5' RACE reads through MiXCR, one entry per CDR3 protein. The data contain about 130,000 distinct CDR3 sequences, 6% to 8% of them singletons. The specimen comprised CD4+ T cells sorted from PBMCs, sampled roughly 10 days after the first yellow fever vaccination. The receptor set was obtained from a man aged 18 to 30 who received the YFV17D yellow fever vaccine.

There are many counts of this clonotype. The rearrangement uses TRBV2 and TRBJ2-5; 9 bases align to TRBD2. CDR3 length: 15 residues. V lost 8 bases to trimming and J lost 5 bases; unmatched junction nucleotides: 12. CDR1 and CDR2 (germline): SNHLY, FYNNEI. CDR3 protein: CASGRSSGGGETQYF. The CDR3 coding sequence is TGTGCCAGCGGGCGGAGTAGCGGGGGAGGGGAGACCCAGTACTTC.

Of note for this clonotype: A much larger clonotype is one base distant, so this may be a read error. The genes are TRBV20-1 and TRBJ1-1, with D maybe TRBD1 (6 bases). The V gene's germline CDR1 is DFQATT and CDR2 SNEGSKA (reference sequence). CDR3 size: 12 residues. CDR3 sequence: CSVRGGYSEAFF. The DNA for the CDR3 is TGCAGTGTTAGAGGGGGGTACTCTGAAGCTTTCTTT.

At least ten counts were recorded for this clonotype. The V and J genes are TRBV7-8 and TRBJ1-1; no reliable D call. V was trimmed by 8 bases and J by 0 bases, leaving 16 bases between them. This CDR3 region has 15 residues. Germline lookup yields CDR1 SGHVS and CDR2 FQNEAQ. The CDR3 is CASRMTAHLNTEAFF. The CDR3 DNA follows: TGTGCCAGCCGGATGACCGCACATTTGAACACTGAAGCTTTCTTT.

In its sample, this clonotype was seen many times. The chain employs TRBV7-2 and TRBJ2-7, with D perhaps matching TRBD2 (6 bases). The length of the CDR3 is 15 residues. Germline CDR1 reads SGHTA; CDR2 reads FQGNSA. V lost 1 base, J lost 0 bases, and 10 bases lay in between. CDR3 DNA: TGTGCCAGCAGCTTAGAGGGGAGGAGCTCCTACGAGCAGTACTTC. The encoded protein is CASSLEGRSSYEQYF.

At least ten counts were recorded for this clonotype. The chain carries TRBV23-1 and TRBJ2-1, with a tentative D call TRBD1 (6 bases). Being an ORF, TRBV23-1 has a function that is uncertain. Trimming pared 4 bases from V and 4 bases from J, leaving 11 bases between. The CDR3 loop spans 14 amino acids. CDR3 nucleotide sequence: TGCGCCAGCAGTCTTGCTAGGGGGTACAATGAGCAGTTCTTC. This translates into CASSLARGYNEQFF.

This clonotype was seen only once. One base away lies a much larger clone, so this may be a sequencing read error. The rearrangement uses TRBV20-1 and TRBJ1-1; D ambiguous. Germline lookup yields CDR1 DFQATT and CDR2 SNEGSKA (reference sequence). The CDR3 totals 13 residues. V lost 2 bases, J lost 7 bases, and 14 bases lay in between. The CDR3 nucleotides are TGCAGTGCTAGAAACACCCTGAGTGGTGAAGCTTTCTTT. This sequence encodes CSARNTLSGEAFF.

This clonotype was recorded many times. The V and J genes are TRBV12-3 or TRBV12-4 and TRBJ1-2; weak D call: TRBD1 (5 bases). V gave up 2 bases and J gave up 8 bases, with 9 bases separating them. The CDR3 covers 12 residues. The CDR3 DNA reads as TGTGCCAGCAGTTTATGGGGGAGAGGCTACACCTTC. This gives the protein CASSLWGRGYTF.

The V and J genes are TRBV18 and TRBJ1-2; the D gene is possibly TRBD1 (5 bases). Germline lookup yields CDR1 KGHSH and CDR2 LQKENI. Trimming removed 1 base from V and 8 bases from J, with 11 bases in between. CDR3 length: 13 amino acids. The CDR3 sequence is CASSPREGFGYTF. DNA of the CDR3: TGTGCCAGCTCACCACGCGAGGGGTTCGGCTACACCTTC. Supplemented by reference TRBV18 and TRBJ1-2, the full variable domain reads NAGVMQNPRHLVRRRGQEARLRCSPMKGHSHVYWYRQLPEEGLKFMVYLQKENIIDESGMPKERFSAEFPKEGPSILRIQQVVRGDSAAYFCASSPREGFGYTFGSGTRLTVV.

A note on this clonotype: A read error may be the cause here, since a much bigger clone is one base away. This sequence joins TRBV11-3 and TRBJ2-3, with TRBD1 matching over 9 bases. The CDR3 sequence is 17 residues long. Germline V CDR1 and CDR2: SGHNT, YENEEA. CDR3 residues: CASSLNGQGPNTDTQCF. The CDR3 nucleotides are TGTGCCAGCAGCTTAAACGGACAGGGGCCAAACACAGATACGCAGTGTTTT.

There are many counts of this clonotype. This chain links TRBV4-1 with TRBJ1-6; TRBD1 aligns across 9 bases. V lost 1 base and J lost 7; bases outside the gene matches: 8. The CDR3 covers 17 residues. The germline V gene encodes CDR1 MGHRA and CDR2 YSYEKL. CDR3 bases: TGCGCCAGCAGCCAAGCCGAACAGGGGGCCGAGAATTCACCCCTCCACTTT. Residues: CASSQAEQGAENSPLHF.

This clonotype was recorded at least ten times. CDR3 region: CASSQPRTGENIQYF. The CDR3 region has the DNA TGCGCCAGCAGCCAACCTCGGACAGGGGAAAACATTCAGTACTTC. The genes are TRBV4-1 and TRBJ2-4; 9 nucleotides match TRBD1. Germline V lookup: CDR1 MGHRA, CDR2 YSYEKL. V lost 2 bases to trimming and J lost 5 bases; unmatched junction nucleotides: 4. This CDR3 comprises 15 residues.

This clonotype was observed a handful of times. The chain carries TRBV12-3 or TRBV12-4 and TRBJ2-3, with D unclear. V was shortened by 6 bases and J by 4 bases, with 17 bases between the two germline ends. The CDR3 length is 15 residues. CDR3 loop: CASRAGSGPADTQYF. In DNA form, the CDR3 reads TGTGCCAGCAGGGCAGGTTCGGGCCCGGCAGATACGCAGTATTTT.

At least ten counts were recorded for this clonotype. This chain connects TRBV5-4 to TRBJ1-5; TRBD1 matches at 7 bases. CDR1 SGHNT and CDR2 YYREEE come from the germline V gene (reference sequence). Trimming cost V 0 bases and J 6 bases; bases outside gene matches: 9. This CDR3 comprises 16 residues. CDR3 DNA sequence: TGTGCCAGCAGCTTGGCCCTAGACAGGGAAATTCAGCCCCAGCATTTT. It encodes CASSLALDREIQPQHF.

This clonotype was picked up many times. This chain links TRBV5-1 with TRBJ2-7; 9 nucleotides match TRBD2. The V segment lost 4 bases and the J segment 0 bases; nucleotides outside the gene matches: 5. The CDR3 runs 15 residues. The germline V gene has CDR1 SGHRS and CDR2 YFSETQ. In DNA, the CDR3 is TGCGCCAGCAGCACTAGCGGGTCTAGCTCCTACGAGCAGTACTTC. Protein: CASSTSGSSSYEQYF.

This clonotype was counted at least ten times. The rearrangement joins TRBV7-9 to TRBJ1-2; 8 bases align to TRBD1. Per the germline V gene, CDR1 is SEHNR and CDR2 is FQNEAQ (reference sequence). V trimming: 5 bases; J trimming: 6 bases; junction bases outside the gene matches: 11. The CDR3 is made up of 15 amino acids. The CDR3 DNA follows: TGTGCCAGCAGCCCAGGACAGGGAGGAAAGGATGGCTACACCTTC. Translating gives CASSPGQGGKDGYTF.

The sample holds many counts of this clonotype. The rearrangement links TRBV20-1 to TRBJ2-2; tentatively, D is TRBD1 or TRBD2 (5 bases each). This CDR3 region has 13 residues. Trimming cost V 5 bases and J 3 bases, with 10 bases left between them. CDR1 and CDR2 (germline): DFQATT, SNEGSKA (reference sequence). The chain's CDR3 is CSARDRYTGELFF. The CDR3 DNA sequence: TGCAGTGCTCGGGACCGCTACACCGGGGAGCTGTTTTTT.

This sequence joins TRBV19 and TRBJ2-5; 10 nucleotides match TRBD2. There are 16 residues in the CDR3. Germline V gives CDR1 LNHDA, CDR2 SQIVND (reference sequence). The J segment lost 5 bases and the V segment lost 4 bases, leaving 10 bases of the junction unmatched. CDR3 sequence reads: CASSRTSGRPEETQYF. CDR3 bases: TGTGCCAGTAGTAGGACTAGCGGACGCCCCGAGGAGACCCAGTACTTC.

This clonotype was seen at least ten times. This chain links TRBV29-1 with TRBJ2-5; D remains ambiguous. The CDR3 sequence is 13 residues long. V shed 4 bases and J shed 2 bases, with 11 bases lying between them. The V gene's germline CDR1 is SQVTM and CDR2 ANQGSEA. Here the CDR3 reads CSVVPDIQETQYF. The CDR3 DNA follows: TGCAGCGTTGTGCCAGATATACAAGAGACCCAGTACTTC.